This note documents a single T cell receptor (beta chain) sequence. What it binds is not known. The data were obtained in a study of T cell repertoires in cytomegalovirus infection. Regarding the study as a whole: HLA-C-restricted CMV-specific TCR beta clonotypes prevailed in the ex vivo response.

CDR3 size: 17 residues. Germline V lookup: CDR1 MGHRA, CDR2 YSYEKL. V lost 1 base, J lost 7 bases, and 20 bases lay in between. A single record per CDR3 protein comes from TCRdb applying MiXCR to the reads. Among under 150,000 distinct CDR3 sequences listed, approximately 24% were seen once. The TCR was taken from a human donor in good health (CMV status not recorded). Some clones in this sample may be carry-over from other donors' samples. Sequencing input: PBMCs, sequenced either directly or after in vitro stimulation (not recorded which). This rearrangement joins TRBV4-1 to TRBJ1-5, with D tentatively TRBD1 (5 bases). The CDR3: CASSQAGLEGLYQPQHF. CDR3 DNA sequence: TGCGCCAGCAGCCAAGCGGGACTCGAGGGGCTTTACCAGCCCCAGCATTTT.